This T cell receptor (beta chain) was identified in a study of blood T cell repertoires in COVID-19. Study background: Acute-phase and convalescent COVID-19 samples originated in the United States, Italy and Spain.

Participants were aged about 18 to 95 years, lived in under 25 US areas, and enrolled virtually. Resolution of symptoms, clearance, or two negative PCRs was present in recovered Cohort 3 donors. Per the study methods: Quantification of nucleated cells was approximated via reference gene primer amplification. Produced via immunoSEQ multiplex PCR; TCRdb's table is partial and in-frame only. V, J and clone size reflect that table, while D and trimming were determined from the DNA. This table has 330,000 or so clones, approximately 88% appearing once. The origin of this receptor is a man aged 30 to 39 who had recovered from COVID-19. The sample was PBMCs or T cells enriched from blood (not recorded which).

The CDR3 here is CAWSSGTANYGYTF. The CDR3 DNA sequence: TGTGCCTGGAGTTCAGGGACAGCTAACTATGGCTACACCTTC. The chain combines TRBV30 with TRBJ1-2, with TRBD1 matching over 7 bases. Germline values: CDR1 GTSNPN, CDR2 SVGIG (reference sequence). This CDR3 is built from 14 residues. V lost 2 bases, J lost 0 bases, and 3 bases stayed unmatched. Variable domain in full (rest from reference TRBV30 and TRBJ1-2): SQTIHQWPATLVQPVGSPLSLECTVEGTSNPNLYWYRQAAGRGLQLLFYSVGIGQISSEVPQNLSASRPQDRQFILSSKKLLLSDSGFYLCAWSSGTANYGYTFGSGTRLTVV.